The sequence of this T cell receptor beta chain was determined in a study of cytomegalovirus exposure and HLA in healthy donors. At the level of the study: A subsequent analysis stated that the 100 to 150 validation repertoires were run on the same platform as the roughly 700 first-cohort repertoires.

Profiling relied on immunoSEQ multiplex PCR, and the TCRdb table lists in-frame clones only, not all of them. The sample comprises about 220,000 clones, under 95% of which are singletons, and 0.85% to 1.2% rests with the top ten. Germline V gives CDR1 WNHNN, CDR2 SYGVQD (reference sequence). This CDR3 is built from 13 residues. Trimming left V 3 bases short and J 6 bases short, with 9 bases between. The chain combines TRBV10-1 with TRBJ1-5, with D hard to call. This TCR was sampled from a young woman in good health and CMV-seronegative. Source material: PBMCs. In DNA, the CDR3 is TGCGCCAGCAGTGAACGGGGAGGTCAGCCCCAGCATTTT. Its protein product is CASSERGGQPQHF.